The clone carrying this TCR beta chain has just a few counts. Molecules of cDNA were individually given unique molecular identifiers that were attached to them. TCRdb independently ran MiXCR on the 5' RACE reads; one entry per CDR3 protein. The sample has about 99,000 distinct CDR3 sequences, approximately 16% seen once. The V gene lost 4 bases and the J gene lost 7 bases, with 14 bases spanning the gap. Germline V CDR1 and CDR2: SGHVS, FQNEAQ. CDR3 length equals 15 residues. These data belong to a study of early T cells in non-severe SARS-CoV-2 infection. Looking at the study overall: Bulk RNA from unsorted whole blood was sequenced; chains were unpaired.

V gene TRBV7-8 combines with J gene TRBJ1-6; no firm D call. The sample comprised whole blood. The TCR originated in an adult who was a healthcare worker with PCR-confirmed SARS-CoV-2 infection or an uninfected control (not recorded which). DNA for the CDR3: TGTGCCAGCAGCTACCAGGACCAAGGGAATTCACCCCTCCACTTT. It yields the protein CASSYQDQGNSPLHF.